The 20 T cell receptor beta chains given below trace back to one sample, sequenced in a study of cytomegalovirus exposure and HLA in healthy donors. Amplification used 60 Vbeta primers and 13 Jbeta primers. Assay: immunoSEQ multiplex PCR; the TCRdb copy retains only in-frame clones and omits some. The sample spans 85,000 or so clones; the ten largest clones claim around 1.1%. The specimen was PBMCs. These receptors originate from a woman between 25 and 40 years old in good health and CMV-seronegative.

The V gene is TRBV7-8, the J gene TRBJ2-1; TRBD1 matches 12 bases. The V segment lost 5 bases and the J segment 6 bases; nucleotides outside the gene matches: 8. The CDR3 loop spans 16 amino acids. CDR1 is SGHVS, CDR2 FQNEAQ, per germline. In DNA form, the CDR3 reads TGTGCCAGCAGCCGACTAGGGACAGGGGGCAGCAATGAGCAGTTCTTC. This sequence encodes CASSRLGTGGSNEQFF.

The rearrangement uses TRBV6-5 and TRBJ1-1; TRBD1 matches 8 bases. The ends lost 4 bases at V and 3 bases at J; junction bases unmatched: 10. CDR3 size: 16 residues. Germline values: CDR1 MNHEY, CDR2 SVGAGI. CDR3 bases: TGTGCCAGCAGTTCGCGGGACAGGAGGACCGACACTGAAGCTTTCTTT. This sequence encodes CASSSRDRRTDTEAFF.

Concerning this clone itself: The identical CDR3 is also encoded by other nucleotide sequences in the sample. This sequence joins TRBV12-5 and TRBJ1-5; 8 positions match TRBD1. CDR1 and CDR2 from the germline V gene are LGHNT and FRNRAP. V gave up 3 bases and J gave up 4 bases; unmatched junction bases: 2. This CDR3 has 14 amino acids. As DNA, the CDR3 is TGTGCTAGTGGTTTAGGACAGGGAAATCAGCCCCAGCATTTT. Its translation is CASGLGQGNQPQHF.

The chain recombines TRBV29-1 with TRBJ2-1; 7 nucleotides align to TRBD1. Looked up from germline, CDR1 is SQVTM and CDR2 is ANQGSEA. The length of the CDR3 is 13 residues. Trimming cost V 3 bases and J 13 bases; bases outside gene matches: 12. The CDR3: CSVDGGQAGIQFF. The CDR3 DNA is TGCAGCGTTGATGGCGGACAGGCAGGGATTCAGTTCTTC.

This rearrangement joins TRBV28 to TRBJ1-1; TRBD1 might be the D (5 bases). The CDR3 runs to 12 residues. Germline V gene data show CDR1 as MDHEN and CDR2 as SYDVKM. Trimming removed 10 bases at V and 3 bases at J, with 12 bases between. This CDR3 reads CATQGGDTEAFF. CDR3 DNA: TGTGCCACCCAGGGAGGGGACACTGAAGCTTTCTTT.

CDR3 protein: CSVEDRNYGYTF. For the CDR3, the DNA is TGCAGCGTGGAGGACAGAAACTATGGCTACACCTTC. The rearrangement joins TRBV29-1 to TRBJ1-2; D possibly corresponds to TRBD1 (6 bases). V gave up 6 bases and J gave up 2 bases, with 10 bases separating them. This CDR3 has 12 amino acids. Germline V CDR1 and CDR2: SQVTM, ANQGSEA.

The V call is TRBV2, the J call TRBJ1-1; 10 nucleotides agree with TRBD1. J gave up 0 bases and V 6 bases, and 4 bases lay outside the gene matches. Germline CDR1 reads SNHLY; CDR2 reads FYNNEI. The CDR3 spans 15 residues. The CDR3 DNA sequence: TGTGCCAGCAGGAAGACAGGGGGCCTGAACACTGAAGCTTTCTTT. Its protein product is CASRKTGGLNTEAFF.

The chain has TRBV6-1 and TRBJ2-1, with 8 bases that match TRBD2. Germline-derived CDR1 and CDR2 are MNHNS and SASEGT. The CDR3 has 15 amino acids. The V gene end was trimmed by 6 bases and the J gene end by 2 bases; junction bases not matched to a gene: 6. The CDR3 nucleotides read TGTGCCAGCAGAGAAAGCGGGGGCCCCTACAATGAGCAGTTCTTC. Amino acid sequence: CASRESGGPYNEQFF.

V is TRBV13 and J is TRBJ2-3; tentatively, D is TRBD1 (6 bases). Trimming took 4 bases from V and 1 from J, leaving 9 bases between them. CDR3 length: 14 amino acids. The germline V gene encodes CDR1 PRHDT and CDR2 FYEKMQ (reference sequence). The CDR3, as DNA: TGTGCCAGCAGCTCACGACAGGGCACAGATACGCAGTATTTT. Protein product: CASSSRQGTDTQYF.

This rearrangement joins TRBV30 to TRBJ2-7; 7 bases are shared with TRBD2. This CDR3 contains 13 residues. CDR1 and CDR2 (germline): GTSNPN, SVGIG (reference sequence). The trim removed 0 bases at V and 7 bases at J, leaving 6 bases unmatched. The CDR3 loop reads CAWSVGEGSEQYF. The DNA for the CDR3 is TGTGCCTGGAGTGTGGGGGAGGGCAGTGAGCAGTACTTC.

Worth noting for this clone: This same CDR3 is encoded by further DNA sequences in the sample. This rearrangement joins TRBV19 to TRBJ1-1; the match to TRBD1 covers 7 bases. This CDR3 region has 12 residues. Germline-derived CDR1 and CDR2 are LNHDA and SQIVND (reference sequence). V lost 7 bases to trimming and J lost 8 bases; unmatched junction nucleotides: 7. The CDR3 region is CASTIGTVEAFF. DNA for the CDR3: TGTGCCAGTACAATAGGGACAGTGGAAGCTTTCTTT. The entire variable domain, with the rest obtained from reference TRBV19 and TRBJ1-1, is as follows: DGGITQSPKYLFRKEGQNVTLSCEQNLNHDAMYWYRQDPGQGLRLIYYSQIVNDFQKGDIAEGYSVSREKKESFPLTVTSAQKNPTAFYLCASTIGTVEAFFGQGTRLTVV.

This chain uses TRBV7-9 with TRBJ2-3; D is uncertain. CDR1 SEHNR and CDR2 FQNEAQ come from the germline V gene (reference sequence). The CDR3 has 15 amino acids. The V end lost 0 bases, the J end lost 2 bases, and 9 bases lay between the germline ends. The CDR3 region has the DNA TGTGCCAGCAGCTTAGCTCTAGGAGTCACAGATACGCAGTATTTT. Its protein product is CASSLALGVTDTQYF.

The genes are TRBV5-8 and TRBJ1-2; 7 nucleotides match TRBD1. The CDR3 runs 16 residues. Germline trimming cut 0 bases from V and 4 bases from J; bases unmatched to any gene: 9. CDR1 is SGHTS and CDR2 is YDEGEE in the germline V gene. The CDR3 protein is CASSLDSNQGVYGYTF. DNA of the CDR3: TGTGCCAGCAGCTTGGATTCTAACCAGGGGGTCTATGGCTACACCTTC.

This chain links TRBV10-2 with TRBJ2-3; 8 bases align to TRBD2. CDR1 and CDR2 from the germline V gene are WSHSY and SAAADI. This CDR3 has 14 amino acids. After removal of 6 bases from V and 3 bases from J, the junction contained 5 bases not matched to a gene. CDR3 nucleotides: TGCGCCAGCAGGACCGGGACTAGAACAGATACGCAGTATTTT. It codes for CASRTGTRTDTQYF.

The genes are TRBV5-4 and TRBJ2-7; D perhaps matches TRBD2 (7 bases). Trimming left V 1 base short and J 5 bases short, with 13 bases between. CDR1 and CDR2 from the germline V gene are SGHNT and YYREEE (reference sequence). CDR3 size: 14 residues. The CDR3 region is CASSLRGRADEQYF. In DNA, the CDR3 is TGTGCCAGCAGCTTGAGGGGGAGGGCCGACGAGCAGTACTTC. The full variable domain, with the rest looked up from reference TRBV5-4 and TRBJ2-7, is ETGVTQSPTHLIKTRGQQVTLRCSSQSGHNTVSWYQQALGQGPQFIFQYYREEENGRGNFPPRFSGLQFPNYSSELNVNALELDDSALYLCASSLRGRADEQYFGPGTRLTVT.

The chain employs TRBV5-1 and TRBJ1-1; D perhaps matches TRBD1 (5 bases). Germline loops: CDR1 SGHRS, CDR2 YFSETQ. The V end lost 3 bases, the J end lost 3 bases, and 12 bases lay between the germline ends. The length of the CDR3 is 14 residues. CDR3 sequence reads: CASSSSGVDTEAFF. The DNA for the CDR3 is TGCGCCAGCAGCTCGTCGGGGGTGGACACTGAAGCTTTCTTT.

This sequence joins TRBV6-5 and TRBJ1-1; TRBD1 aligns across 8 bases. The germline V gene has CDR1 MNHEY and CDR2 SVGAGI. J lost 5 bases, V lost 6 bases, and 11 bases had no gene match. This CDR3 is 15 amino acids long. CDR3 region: CASRPDRVGLTEAFF. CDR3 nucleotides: TGTGCCAGCAGACCGGACAGGGTCGGATTGACTGAAGCTTTCTTT.

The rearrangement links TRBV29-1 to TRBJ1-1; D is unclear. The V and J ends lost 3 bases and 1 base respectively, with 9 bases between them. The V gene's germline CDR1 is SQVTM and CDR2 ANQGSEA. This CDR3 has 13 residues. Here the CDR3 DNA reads TGCAGCGTTGATTACGGTAGGAACACTGAAGCTTTCTTT. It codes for CSVDYGRNTEAFF.

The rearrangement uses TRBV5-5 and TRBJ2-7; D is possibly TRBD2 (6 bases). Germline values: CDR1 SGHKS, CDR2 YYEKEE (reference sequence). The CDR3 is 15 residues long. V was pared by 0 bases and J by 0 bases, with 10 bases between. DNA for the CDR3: TGTGCCAGCAGCTTGGCCTTCGGGAGCTCCTACGAGCAGTACTTC. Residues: CASSLAFGSSYEQYF.

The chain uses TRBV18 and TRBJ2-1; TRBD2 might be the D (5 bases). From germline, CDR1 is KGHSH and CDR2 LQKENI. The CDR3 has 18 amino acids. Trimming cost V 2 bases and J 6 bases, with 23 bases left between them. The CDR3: CASSPAIVAGPIPNEQFF. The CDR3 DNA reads TGTGCCAGCTCACCAGCCATAGTTGCGGGCCCTATCCCCAATGAGCAGTTCTTC.